What follows are 27 T cell receptor beta chains derived from one specimen sequenced in a study of blood T cells in healthy people across ages. Next came a second PCR, run for about 7 to 12 cycles, which used a sample-barcoded 5' primer along with a J-beta primer mix. MiXCR, applied by TCRdb to the 5' RACE reads, yields one record per CDR3 protein. Of about 700,000 distinct CDR3 sequences listed, about a third were seen once; the top ten hold over 15%. The specimen was blood. These receptors were obtained from a woman at least 80 years old in good health.

This clonotype has at least ten counts. The chain joins TRBV20-1 to TRBJ2-3; 9 positions match TRBD2. In germline, CDR1 is DFQATT, CDR2 SNEGSKA (reference sequence). The trim removed 0 bases at V and 4 bases at J, leaving 5 bases unmatched. CDR3 length: 15 residues. As DNA, the CDR3 is TGCAGTGCTAGAGACCCTAGCGGGGTTGCAGATACGCAGTATTTT. It codes for CSARDPSGVADTQYF.

The table lists this clonotype with many counts. V is TRBV6-5 and J is TRBJ2-1; TRBD1 matches at 8 bases. V shed 5 bases and J 10 bases; nucleotides not matched to a gene: 4. There are 12 residues in the CDR3. Germline-derived CDR1 and CDR2 are MNHEY and SVGAGI. CDR3: CASSAGQGEQFF. The CDR3 bases are TGTGCCAGCAGTGCCGGACAGGGCGAGCAGTTCTTC.

V is TRBV29-1 and J is TRBJ2-7; 14 bases are shared with TRBD2. Germline lookup yields CDR1 SQVTM and CDR2 ANQGSEA. The junction had 8 bases not matched to a gene; V was cut back by 7 bases and J by 6 bases. The CDR3 sequence is 14 residues long. In DNA form, the CDR3 reads TGCAGCGCCGTACCCGGACTAGCGGGAGGCGAGCAGTACTTC. Translated, it gives CSAVPGLAGGEQYF.

This clonotype was seen at least ten times. This chain connects TRBV5-1 to TRBJ2-3; maybe TRBD2 (6 bases). In germline, CDR1 is SGHRS, CDR2 YFSETQ. The CDR3 totals 13 residues. V shed 3 bases and J shed 4 bases, with 9 bases lying between them. CDR3 loop: CASSSRLADTQYF. CDR3 DNA: TGCGCCAGCAGCTCCCGACTAGCAGATACGCAGTATTTT.

This chain uses TRBV10-3 with TRBJ2-1; 12 bases are a match to TRBD2. The CDR3 is 18 amino acids. Germline CDR1 is ENHRY and CDR2 is SYGVKD. V shed 2 bases, J shed 2 bases, and the junction held 7 bases outside the gene matches. The CDR3 sequence is CAISESLAGGQTYNEQFF. CDR3 DNA sequence: TGTGCCATCAGTGAGAGTCTAGCGGGAGGGCAGACCTACAATGAGCAGTTCTTC.

This clonotype occurred many times. The chain uses TRBV20-1 and TRBJ2-1; D possibly corresponds to TRBD2 (6 bases). V was cut by 5 bases and J by 1 base, with 15 bases left in between. CDR1 is DFQATT, CDR2 SNEGSKA, per germline (reference sequence). CDR3 size: 15 residues. The CDR3 here is CSAWDSVRSYNEQFF. The CDR3 DNA is TGCAGTGCTTGGGACTCCGTCCGGTCCTACAATGAGCAGTTCTTC.

As concerns this clonotype: A read error may explain this, as a much larger clone is one base away. The rearrangement joins TRBV7-9 to TRBJ1-1, with D possibly TRBD1 on 6 matching bases. This CDR3 has 13 amino acids. The germline V gene has CDR1 SEHNR and CDR2 FQNEAQ (reference sequence). This CDR3 reads CASRPPGDTAAFF. Here the CDR3 DNA reads TGTGCCAGCAGACCGCCGGGGGACACTGCAGCTTTCTTT.

Turning to this clonotype: This may come from a read error, since a much larger clone is one base off. CDR3 sequence: CATSRDRGPYNEQFF. The CDR3 coding sequence is TGTGCCACCAGCAGGGACAGGGGACCGTACAATGAGCAGTTCTTC. J is TRBJ2-1 and V is TRBV15; 9 bases line up with TRBD1. In germline, CDR1 is LNHNV, CDR2 YYDKDF (reference sequence). The CDR3 runs to 15 residues. V trimming: 3 bases; J trimming: 4 bases; junction bases outside the gene matches: 4.

This sequence joins TRBV7-2 and TRBJ2-1; no reliable D call. V lost 5 bases to trimming and J lost 8 bases, with 7 bases between them. The V gene's germline CDR1 is SGHTA and CDR2 FQGNSA. This CDR3 is built from 11 residues. CDR3 in DNA: TGTGCCAGCAGCCAGACCGATGAGCAGTTCTTC. It specifies CASSQTDEQFF.

Turning to this clonotype: Just one base apart from a much larger clone, this may be a read error. The chain couples TRBV20-1 to TRBJ2-5; TRBD2 is a possible D gene (6 bases). The end of the DNA is better explained by TRBJ2-1, so the J call may be wrong. CDR3 length: 15 amino acids. The germline V gene encodes CDR1 DFQATT and CDR2 SNEGSKA (reference sequence). DNA for the CDR3: TGCAGTGCTAGAGATCGGCGTAGGGGAGGAGAGACCCAGTTCTTC. Protein product: CSARDRRRGGETQFF.

This clonotype was recorded at least ten times. The rearrangement uses TRBV20-1 and TRBJ1-6; D is possibly TRBD1 (5 bases). The CDR3 is made up of 15 amino acids. The germline gives CDR1 DFQATT, CDR2 SNEGSKA (reference sequence). Trimming removed 0 bases at V and 7 bases at J, with 13 bases between. CDR3 protein: CSARDLAGSNSPLHF. The CDR3 nucleotides read TGCAGTGCTAGAGATCTGGCAGGGTCAAATTCACCCCTCCACTTT.

The rearrangement joins TRBV20-1 to TRBJ2-7; D perhaps matches TRBD2 (6 bases). Deletions cut 2 bases from V and 2 bases from J, with 16 bases between. This CDR3 is 15 amino acids long. CDR1 DFQATT and CDR2 SNEGSKA come from the germline V gene (reference sequence). The CDR3 region is CSARPWGVGTYEQYF. Written as DNA, the CDR3 is TGCAGTGCTAGACCCTGGGGGGTGGGGACCTACGAGCAGTACTTC.

The V gene is TRBV5-1, the J gene TRBJ2-2; perhaps TRBD2 as D (5 bases). The germline gives CDR1 SGHRS, CDR2 YFSETQ. CDR3 length equals 15 residues. V lost 4 bases to trimming and J lost 5 bases, with 15 bases between them. The CDR3 nucleotides read TGCGCCAGCAGCCCCGATGGGAGATGGACCGGGGAGCTGTTTTTT. Protein: CASSPDGRWTGELFF.

To note about this clonotype: A read error may account for a junction end that differs from germline. The gene calls are TRBV27 and TRBJ1-2; D remains ambiguous. This CDR3 spans 12 amino acids. Germline CDR1 and CDR2: MNHEY and SMNVEV (reference sequence). The CDR3 DNA follows: TGTGCCAGCAGTCCGTTTGGCTATGGCTTCACCTTC. This codes for CASSPFGYGFTF.

For this clonotype: A read error may explain this, as a much larger clone is one base away. The V call is TRBV2, the J call TRBJ2-4, with D possibly being TRBD1 (5 bases). With the DNA end fitting TRBJ2-7 better, the J assignment may be wrong. Germline V gene sequence: CDR1 SNHLY, CDR2 FYNNEI. This CDR3 is 11 amino acids long. CDR3 loop: CTSQGIYEQYF. In DNA, the CDR3 is TGTACCAGCCAGGGAATCTACGAGCAGTACTTC.

There are many counts of this clonotype. This chain connects TRBV5-1 to TRBJ1-2; TRBD1 matches 7 bases. The CDR3 totals 15 residues. The germline V gene has CDR1 SGHRS and CDR2 YFSETQ. The V and J ends lost 4 bases and 2 bases, in that order; junction bases with no gene match: 8. In DNA, the CDR3 is TGCGCCAGCAGCACTGGCGGGGGACAGAACTATGGCTACACCTTC. Its protein product is CASSTGGGQNYGYTF.

This clonotype was seen repeatedly, ten times or more. This chain joins TRBV6-1 and TRBJ1-2; no definite D call. The CDR3 contains 11 residues. V shed 3 bases and J shed 5 bases, with 4 bases lying between them. Germline V gene sequence: CDR1 MNHNS, CDR2 SASEGT. CDR3 amino acids: CASSEFYGYTF. CDR3 coding DNA: TGTGCCAGCAGTGAGTTTTATGGCTACACCTTC.

The table lists this clonotype with many counts. The V call is TRBV7-2, the J call TRBJ1-1; D gene uncertain. Germline-derived CDR1 and CDR2 are SGHTA and FQGNSA. V lost 5 bases and J 1 base, leaving 14 bases between the germline ends. The CDR3 runs 15 residues. CDR3 sequence (DNA): TGTGCCAGCAGCCCTTCGAGGAACTCGAACACTGAAGCTTTCTTT. It specifies CASSPSRNSNTEAFF.

About this clonotype: Germline and junction disagree at one end, which may indicate a read error. V usage is TRBV5-1 and J usage is TRBJ2-1; D gene uncertain. There are 13 residues in the CDR3. Germline lookup yields CDR1 SGHRS and CDR2 YFSETQ. Here the CDR3 reads CASSFSVYDEQFF. CDR3 in DNA: TGCGCCAGCAGCTTCTCAGTCTACGATGAGCAGTTCTTC.

This sequence joins TRBV10-3 and TRBJ2-2; D may correspond to TRBD1 or TRBD2 (5 bases each). This CDR3 contains 17 residues. Per the germline V gene, CDR1 is ENHRY and CDR2 is SYGVKD. Trimming shortened V by 7 bases and J by 4 bases, and 22 bases separated the two germline ends. The DNA for the CDR3 is TGTGCCATCAAAGGGACCTCTGGAAGGATAAGCACCGGGGAGCTGTTTTTT. Its protein product is CAIKGTSGRISTGELFF.

This clonotype was recorded many times. This rearrangement joins TRBV10-3 to TRBJ2-7; TRBD2 matches at 8 bases. Germline CDR1 and CDR2: ENHRY and SYGVKD. The CDR3 consists of 15 residues. Trimming took 10 bases from V and 3 from J; bases not matched to a gene: 14. CDR3 sequence: CATRPRRGVDYEQYF. For the CDR3, the DNA is TGTGCCACTCGCCCGAGGCGGGGGGTCGACTACGAGCAGTACTTC.

J is TRBJ2-5 and V is TRBV2; possibly TRBD1 for D (6 bases). V lost 7 bases to trimming and J lost 2 bases, with 11 bases between them. The CDR3 loop spans 13 amino acids. The V gene's germline CDR1 is SNHLY and CDR2 FYNNEI. The CDR3 sequence is CASNNRDQETQYF. CDR3 bases: TGTGCCAGCAACAACAGGGATCAAGAGACCCAGTACTTC.

The chain joins TRBV9 to TRBJ2-1, with a possible D match to TRBD2 (6 bases). Germline CDR1 is SGDLS and CDR2 is YYNGEE. V was trimmed by 0 bases and J by 13 bases, leaving 17 bases between them. This CDR3 is built from 14 residues. The CDR3 region has the DNA TGTGCCAGCAGCGTAGGTGCGGGGCAAGAGACCCAGTTCTTC. Translation: CASSVGAGQETQFF.

This clonotype has only a few counts. This chain joins TRBV28 and TRBJ2-5; D unresolved. Trimming took off 3 bases at V and 2 bases at J, with 7 bases between the two ends. Germline V lookup: CDR1 MDHEN, CDR2 SYDVKM. The CDR3 length is 13 residues. The DNA of the CDR3 is TGTGCCAGCAGTTTCTGGAGTCAAGAGACCCAGTACTTC. Translated, it gives CASSFWSQETQYF.

Turning to this clonotype: A much larger clone lies a single base off, so this may be a read error. The genes are TRBV7-2 and TRBJ2-1; D may correspond to TRBD1 or TRBD2 (5 bases each). CDR3 length equals 12 residues. Germline V lookup: CDR1 SGHTA, CDR2 FQGNSA. Trimming left V 8 bases short and J 13 bases short, with 18 bases between. The CDR3 nucleotides are TGTGCCAGCGGCCGTGGAGACGGGGCCCAGTTCTTC. Amino acids: CASGRGDGAQFF.

The V call is TRBV6-9, the J call TRBJ1-4, with unresolved D. CDR1 MNHGY and CDR2 SVAAGI come from the germline V gene. The CDR3 is 16 residues long. V was shortened by 5 bases and J by 5 bases, with 18 bases between the two germline ends. The DNA of the CDR3 is TGTGCCAGCAGTACCCCGGGCCCTCCTTGGAATGAAAAACTGTTTTTT. It translates to CASSTPGPPWNEKLFF.

This clonotype was observed a handful of times. V and J are TRBV4-1 and TRBJ2-4; TRBD2 agrees at 7 bases. This CDR3 comprises 19 residues. V trimming: 0 bases; J trimming: 3 bases; junction bases outside the gene matches: 14. Germline V gene lookup returns CDR1 MGHRA and CDR2 YSYEKL. The CDR3 DNA sequence: TGCGCCAGCAGCCAAGATTATGTTCGGGTCAGGGAGGGCAAAAACATTCAGTACTTC. Encoded protein: CASSQDYVRVREGKNIQYF.